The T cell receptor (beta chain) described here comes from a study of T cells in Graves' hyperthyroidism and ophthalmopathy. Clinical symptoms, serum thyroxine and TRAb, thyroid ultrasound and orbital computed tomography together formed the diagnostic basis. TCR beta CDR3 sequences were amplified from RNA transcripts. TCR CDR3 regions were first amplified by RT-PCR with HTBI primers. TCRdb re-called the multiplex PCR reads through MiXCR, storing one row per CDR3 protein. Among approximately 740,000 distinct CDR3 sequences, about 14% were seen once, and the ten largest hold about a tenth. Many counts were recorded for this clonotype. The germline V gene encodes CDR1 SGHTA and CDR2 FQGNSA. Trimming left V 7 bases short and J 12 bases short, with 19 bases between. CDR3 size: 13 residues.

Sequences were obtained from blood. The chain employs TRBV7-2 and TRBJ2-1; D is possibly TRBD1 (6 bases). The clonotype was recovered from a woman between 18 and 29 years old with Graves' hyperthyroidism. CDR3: CASTKGWGHGQFF. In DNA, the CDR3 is TGTGCCAGCACCAAAGGGTGGGGACATGGGCAGTTCTTC.